This T cell receptor (beta chain) was identified during a study of blood T cell repertoires in COVID-19. Study details: Donors in the United States, Italy and Spain gave samples during acute or convalescent COVID-19. From T cells, B-cell-depleted T cells, or PBMCs came the material, which was cDNA or gDNA.

A few counts support this clone. Repertoires were generated with immunoSEQ multiplex PCR, while TCRdb's copy carries only in-frame clones and drops some. The table records approximately 100,000 clones, approximately 81% of them present only once. The CDR3 totals 13 residues. V was shortened by 0 bases and J by 7 bases, with 8 bases between the two germline ends. CDR1 is SGDLS and CDR2 is YYNGEE in the germline V gene. This TCR was sampled from a man aged 55 to 70 with acute or convalescent COVID-19. The chain couples TRBV9 to TRBJ1-5, with no clear D. The material sequenced was peripheral blood. The CDR3 DNA reads as TGTGCCAGCAGCGTAGGGGGAGTCCAGCCCCAGCATTTT. The encoded protein is CASSVGGVQPQHF.